A single sample is the source of the 25 T cell receptor beta chains below, sequenced in a study of shared T cell receptors in the human thymus (dated by TCRdb to the early 2020s). The receptor library was made with the immunoSEQ multiplex PCR assay. TCRdb re-hosts the immuneACCESS table, in-frame sequences only. Its copies lack some clones; in the studies checked, an unresolved V gene accounts for under half of them, and the cause for the rest is not known. For this sample there are about 710,000 clones; approximately 89% appear just once. About 0.0094% of the sample lies in the top ten. The sample also formed part of further work on human thymus T cells.

Sequences were obtained from thymocytes. The receptors were gathered from a boy under two years old with a congenital heart defect. Donor details come from another sample of the same person, matched by shared clones.

V usage is TRBV9 and J usage is TRBJ2-7; a weak D match, TRBD2 (5 bases). Germline-derived CDR1 and CDR2 are SGDLS and YYNGEE. V gave up 4 bases and J gave up 4 bases, with 6 bases separating them. This CDR3 spans 11 amino acids. CDR3 protein: CASSRDYEQYF. In nucleotides, the CDR3 is TGTGCCAGCAGCCGGGATTACGAGCAGTACTTC.

The genes are TRBV12-5 and TRBJ2-7; 7 positions agree with TRBD2. Germline V CDR1 and CDR2: LGHNT, FRNRAP. This CDR3 comprises 16 residues. J was trimmed by 3 bases and V by 2 bases; bases with no gene match: 10. The CDR3 DNA reads TGTGCTAGTGGTTTGTCCAATGGGGGGGGTAGCTACGAGCAGTACTTC. This gives the protein CASGLSNGGGSYEQYF.

The J gene is TRBJ2-2, the V gene TRBV7-8; no reliable D call. The CDR3 is 14 residues long. Germline V gives CDR1 SGHVS, CDR2 FQNEAQ. V lost 8 bases and J 5 bases, leaving 15 bases between the germline ends. This chain's CDR3 is CASSARRSTGELFF. DNA of the CDR3: TGTGCCAGCTCCGCGCGGCGGAGTACCGGGGAGCTGTTTTTT.

This clone appeared a few times. This rearrangement joins TRBV7-6 to TRBJ1-1; D might be TRBD1 (5 bases). V lost 0 bases to trimming and J lost 1 base, with 15 bases between them. The CDR3 spans 17 residues. CDR1 is SGHVS and CDR2 is FNYEAQ in the germline V gene. This chain's CDR3 is CASSLAPGRGANTEAFF. As DNA, the CDR3 is TGTGCCAGCAGCTTAGCTCCCGGGAGGGGCGCGAACACTGAAGCTTTCTTT.

The table lists this clone with a count of one. The rearrangement uses TRBV5-6 and TRBJ1-6; possibly TRBD1 for D (5 bases). CDR1 is SGHDT and CDR2 is YYEEEE in the germline V gene. The germline V and J ends were trimmed by 5 bases and 0 bases, with 15 bases remaining between them. The CDR3 sequence is 17 residues long. CDR3 amino acids: CASSIGHPSSYNSPLHF. Here the CDR3 DNA reads TGTGCCAGCAGTATTGGACACCCGAGCTCCTATAATTCACCCCTCCACTTT. The whole variable domain, remainder taken from reference TRBV5-6 and TRBJ1-6, is DAGVTQSPTHLIKTRGQQVTLRCSPKSGHDTVSWYQQALGQGPQFIFQYYEEEERQRGNFPDRFSGHQFPNYSSELNVNALLLGDSALYLCASSIGHPSSYNSPLHFGNGTRLTVT.

The V call is TRBV4-1, the J call TRBJ2-1; TRBD2 might be the D (6 bases). The V gene's germline CDR1 is MGHRA and CDR2 YSYEKL. V lost 3 bases and J 7 bases, leaving 13 bases between the germline ends. This CDR3 has 14 residues. The CDR3 sequence: CASSHATRMNEQFF. Written as DNA, the CDR3 is TGCGCCAGCAGCCACGCGACTAGGATGAATGAGCAGTTCTTC.

This chain uses TRBV19 with TRBJ2-7; 10 bases fit TRBD2. With V trimmed by 0 bases and J by 5 bases, 10 bases remained unmatched. In germline, CDR1 is LNHDA, CDR2 SQIVND (reference sequence). The CDR3 is made up of 17 amino acids. The CDR3 protein is CASSIDGLAEAPDEQYF. CDR3 nucleotide sequence: TGTGCCAGTAGTATAGACGGACTAGCGGAGGCTCCTGACGAGCAGTACTTC. Filled out from reference TRBV19 and TRBJ2-7, the complete variable domain reads DGGITQSPKYLFRKEGQNVTLSCEQNLNHDAMYWYRQDPGQGLRLIYYSQIVNDFQKGDIAEGYSVSREKKESFPLTVTSAQKNPTAFYLCASSIDGLAEAPDEQYFGPGTRLTVT.

The chain combines TRBV4-3 with TRBJ1-1; D gene uncertain. The CDR3 length is 16 residues. The V and J ends lost 1 base and 1 base respectively, with 13 bases between them. CDR1 LGHNA and CDR2 YSLEER come from the germline V gene. The CDR3 DNA sequence: TGCGCCAGCAGCCAAGTAGCCCATACGGGGAACACTGAAGCTTTCTTT. Its protein is CASSQVAHTGNTEAFF.

The genes are TRBV4-1 and TRBJ1-1; unclear D gene. Germline values: CDR1 MGHRA, CDR2 YSYEKL. This CDR3 is built from 15 residues. Trimming shortened V by 0 bases and J by 4 bases, and 12 bases separated the two germline ends. The CDR3 is CASSQDREGSTEAFF. The CDR3 DNA reads as TGCGCCAGCAGCCAAGATCGGGAAGGGTCCACTGAAGCTTTCTTT.

This CDR3 is CAIRSSPSGSSYNEQFF. CDR3 nucleotide sequence: TGTGCCATCAGGAGCTCCCCTAGCGGGAGCTCCTACAATGAGCAGTTCTTC. The chain combines TRBV10-3 with TRBJ2-1; 10 nucleotides match TRBD2. The trim removed 6 bases at V and 0 bases at J, leaving 8 bases unmatched. This CDR3 contains 17 residues. The germline V gene has CDR1 ENHRY and CDR2 SYGVKD.

The chain links TRBV19 to TRBJ1-5, with TRBD1 matching over 10 bases. Germline CDR1 LNHDA, CDR2 SQIVND (reference sequence). J was trimmed by 3 bases and V by 7 bases; bases with no gene match: 6. This CDR3 is 15 amino acids long. DNA of the CDR3: TGTGCCAGTACCACCGGGACAGGGGTCAATCAGCCCCAGCATTTT. Translating gives CASTTGTGVNQPQHF.

This clone was counted once. The rearrangement links TRBV30 to TRBJ1-1; D is unclear. V lost 4 bases and J 1 base, leaving 13 bases between the germline ends. This CDR3 has 14 amino acids. CDR1 and CDR2 from the germline V gene are GTSNPN and SVGIG (reference sequence). This CDR3 is CAWIQHSTNTEAFF. CDR3 nucleotide sequence: TGTGCCTGGATACAACACAGCACGAACACTGAAGCTTTCTTT.

The J gene is TRBJ2-7, the V gene TRBV11-2; 8 bases agree with TRBD1. Germline values: CDR1 SGHAT, CDR2 FQNNGV. This CDR3 spans 15 amino acids. With 5 bases clipped from V and 3 bases from J, the junction kept 9 bases outside the gene matches. The CDR3, as DNA: TGTGCCAGCAGCGACCGGTCACAGGGGGTCTACGAGCAGTACTTC. Protein product: CASSDRSQGVYEQYF.

This sequence joins TRBV18 and TRBJ1-1; 8 positions agree with TRBD1. The CDR3 consists of 19 residues. CDR1 is KGHSH, CDR2 LQKENI, per germline. The junction had 13 bases not matched to a gene; V was cut back by 1 base and J by 0 bases. The chain's CDR3 is CASSPRQSGQGVLNTEAFF. The CDR3 coding sequence is TGTGCCAGCTCACCACGGCAGTCTGGACAGGGCGTTTTGAACACTGAAGCTTTCTTT.

This clone was detected once. V usage is TRBV4-2 and J usage is TRBJ2-5, with a tentative D call TRBD2 (5 bases). The V and J ends lost 3 bases and 1 base respectively, with 9 bases between them. Per germline, CDR1 LGHNA and CDR2 YNFKEQ. The CDR3 is made up of 14 amino acids. This chain's CDR3 is CASSHFRGQETQYF. DNA of the CDR3: TGTGCCAGCAGCCATTTCCGGGGCCAAGAGACCCAGTACTTC.

This clone was counted a single time. The V call is TRBV4-1, the J call TRBJ2-7; 10 bases are shared with TRBD1. The germline CDR1 and CDR2 sequences are MGHRA and YSYEKL. This CDR3 contains 15 residues. After removal of 4 bases from V and 3 bases from J, the junction contained 6 bases not matched to a gene. The CDR3: CASSPSGTGDYEQYF. In nucleotides, the CDR3 is TGCGCCAGCAGCCCCTCCGGGACAGGGGACTACGAGCAGTACTTC.

This sequence joins TRBV28 and TRBJ2-7, with 13 bases fitting TRBD2. V trimming: 3 bases; J trimming: 4 bases; junction bases outside the gene matches: 6. Germline V gives CDR1 MDHEN, CDR2 SYDVKM. This CDR3 spans 16 amino acids. CDR3 DNA sequence: TGTGCCAGCAGTTTCCGTCGGACTAGCGGGAGATACGAGCAGTACTTC. This sequence encodes CASSFRRTSGRYEQYF.

This rearrangement joins TRBV28 to TRBJ1-2; TRBD1 matches 7 bases. The ends lost 3 bases at V and 8 bases at J; junction bases unmatched: 15. This CDR3 spans 16 amino acids. Germline values: CDR1 MDHEN, CDR2 SYDVKM. The CDR3 loop reads CASSFKTGWQWHGYTF. The CDR3 DNA reads TGTGCCAGCAGTTTTAAGACAGGGTGGCAGTGGCACGGCTACACCTTC.

The V and J genes are TRBV5-4 and TRBJ1-1, with TRBD1 matching over 8 bases. CDR1 and CDR2 (germline): SGHNT, YYREEE (reference sequence). This CDR3 comprises 14 residues. With V trimmed by 4 bases and J by 5 bases, 7 bases remained unmatched. CDR3: CASSPTGGNTEAFF. CDR3 DNA sequence: TGTGCCAGCAGCCCAACAGGGGGTAATACTGAAGCTTTCTTT.

The rearrangement uses TRBV27 and TRBJ1-2; 7 positions agree with TRBD1. The V gene end was trimmed by 6 bases and the J gene end by 8 bases; junction bases not matched to a gene: 9. The germline V gene has CDR1 MNHEY and CDR2 SMNVEV (reference sequence). CDR3 length: 13 amino acids. CDR3 nucleotide sequence: TGTGCCAGCAGCCAACTGTACAGGGGCGGCTACACCTTC. It yields the protein CASSQLYRGGYTF.

This clone was observed a few times. This chain links TRBV10-1 with TRBJ1-6; 9 bases match TRBD1. Trimming removed 9 bases from V and 14 bases from J; junction bases left unmatched: 5. From germline, CDR1 is WNHNN and CDR2 SYGVQD (reference sequence). The CDR3 extends over 11 amino acids. The CDR3 is CARPGQGSLHF. The CDR3 DNA sequence: TGCGCCAGACCGGGACAGGGTTCCCTCCACTTT.

Note on this clone: One end of the junction is discordant with germline, which a read error may explain. J is TRBJ2-1 and V is TRBV9; 16 nucleotides align to TRBD2. This CDR3 is built from 22 residues. Germline values: CDR1 SGDLS, CDR2 YYNGEE. The CDR3 region has the DNA TGTGCCAGCAGCGTAGCTCCCGTTTGGGGACTAGCGGGAGGGCGGTCCTCCAATGAGCAGTTCTTC. This sequence encodes CASSVAPVWGLAGGRSSNEQFF.

The rearrangement joins TRBV4-3 to TRBJ2-5, with D unresolved. The CDR3 runs 12 residues. V was clipped by 1 base and J by 5 bases, with 5 bases between them. The germline gives CDR1 LGHNA, CDR2 YSLEER. CDR3 residues: CASSQGSETQYF. In DNA, the CDR3 is TGCGCCAGCAGCCAAGGGAGTGAGACCCAGTACTTC.

V gene TRBV18 combines with J gene TRBJ2-3; 7 bases match TRBD1. The V and J ends lost 4 bases and 0 bases, in that order; junction bases with no gene match: 10. Germline loops: CDR1 KGHSH, CDR2 LQKENI. This CDR3 region has 17 residues. CDR3 sequence (DNA): TGTGCCAGCTCACTTACCGCCGGGACAGCAAGCACAGATACGCAGTATTTT. Its protein product is CASSLTAGTASTDTQYF.

As concerns this clone: The junction differs from germline at one of its ends, possibly a read error. The chain couples TRBV7-7 to TRBJ2-3; TRBD2 matches at 14 bases. The CDR3 is made up of 15 amino acids. The germline V gene encodes CDR1 SSHAT and CDR2 FNYEAQ (reference sequence). The CDR3 region is CASSPGLAGGDTQYF. The CDR3 DNA reads TGTGCTAGCAGCCCCGGACTAGCGGGGGGAGATACGCAGTATTTT.